Below, 16 T cell receptor beta chains from the same sample are listed, as sequenced in a study of blood T cell repertoires in COVID-19. The repertoire was sequenced with immunoSEQ multiplex PCR; TCRdb's copy has only in-frame clones and lacks some. The sample lists some 250,000 clones, roughly 90% seen once, with 0.7% to 0.85% in the top ten. The sequencing input was peripheral blood. Receptors were obtained from a woman aged 25 to 45 with acute or convalescent COVID-19.

This clone was picked up one time. The V and J genes are TRBV6-6 and TRBJ2-7, with 9 bases aligning to TRBD2. There are 15 residues in the CDR3. With V trimmed by 6 bases and J by 2 bases, 8 bases remained unmatched. CDR1 and CDR2 (germline): MNHNY, SVGAGI (reference sequence). The CDR3 reads CASSALAGLAYEQYF. For the CDR3, the DNA is TGTGCCAGCAGCGCACTAGCGGGCCTAGCCTACGAGCAGTACTTC.

The J gene is TRBJ2-2, the V gene TRBV19; tentatively, D is TRBD2 (5 bases). The length of the CDR3 is 13 residues. Germline assignment: CDR1 LNHDA and CDR2 SQIVND (reference sequence). The V end lost 5 bases, the J end lost 7 bases, and 11 bases lay between the germline ends. For the CDR3, the DNA is TGTGCCAGTAGTGTCGGGGTAATCGGGGAGCTGTTTTTT. Amino acids: CASSVGVIGELFF.

The J gene is TRBJ1-3, the V gene TRBV6-5; D perhaps matches TRBD1 (5 bases). V dropped 7 bases and J dropped 0 bases, with 13 bases sitting between them. Germline CDR1 and CDR2: MNHEY and SVGAGI. The CDR3 has 15 amino acids. CDR3 sequence: CASTGGASSGNTIYF. The CDR3 coding sequence is TGTGCCAGCACCGGAGGGGCTAGCTCTGGAAACACCATATATTTT.

This chain connects TRBV29-1 to TRBJ2-1; TRBD1 matches at 7 bases. The CDR3 covers 12 residues. V was pared by 7 bases and J by 5 bases, with 5 bases of the junction left unmatched. Germline CDR1 SQVTM, CDR2 ANQGSEA. Here the CDR3 DNA reads TGCAGCGGGAGACAGGGCCACAATGAGCAGTTCTTC. This codes for CSGRQGHNEQFF.

This clone appeared many times. J is TRBJ2-7 and V is TRBV16; tentative D call: TRBD2 (6 bases). The CDR3 loop spans 14 amino acids. Trimming took off 3 bases at V and 2 bases at J, with 11 bases between the two ends. In germline, CDR1 is KGHSY, CDR2 FQNENV. CDR3 nucleotide sequence: TGTGCCAGCAGCCATGTCAGGAGGGCCTACGAGCAGTACTTC. Translated, it gives CASSHVRRAYEQYF.

The CDR3 reads CASSLEGQAPANYGYTF. For the CDR3, the DNA is TGTGCCAGCAGCTTAGAAGGACAGGCTCCTGCTAACTATGGCTACACCTTC. V gene TRBV7-8 combines with J gene TRBJ1-2, with TRBD1 matching over 7 bases. This CDR3 contains 17 residues. CDR1 SGHVS and CDR2 FQNEAQ come from the germline V gene. After removal of 1 base from V and 0 bases from J, the junction contained 8 bases not matched to a gene. Using reference TRBV7-8 and TRBJ1-2 for the parts outside the CDR3, the full variable domain is GAGVSQSPRYKVAKRGQDVALRCDPISGHVSLFWYQQALGQGPEFLTYFQNEAQLDKSGLPSDRFFAERPEGSVSTLKIQRTQQEDSAVYLCASSLEGQAPANYGYTFGSGTRLTVV.

V gene TRBV11-2 combines with J gene TRBJ1-2; D may be TRBD1 (5 bases). There are 14 residues in the CDR3. The germline V and J ends were trimmed by 6 bases and 6 bases, with 17 bases remaining between them. Germline loops: CDR1 SGHAT, CDR2 FQNNGV. CDR3 in amino acids: CASRPLGGMDGYTF. CDR3 sequence (DNA): TGTGCCAGCAGGCCCCTGGGGGGAATGGATGGCTACACCTTC.

The chain couples TRBV19 to TRBJ1-1; no reliable D call. This CDR3 has 14 residues. From germline, CDR1 is LNHDA and CDR2 SQIVND (reference sequence). The V gene lost 0 bases and the J gene lost 5 bases, with 10 bases spanning the gap. The CDR3: CASSIDTAGTEAFF. CDR3 nucleotides: TGTGCCAGTAGTATAGATACCGCGGGTACTGAAGCTTTCTTT.

CDR3 sequence: CASSLRRTSGNVGNEQFF. As DNA, the CDR3 is TGTGCCAGCAGCTTGCGGCGGACTAGCGGGAATGTAGGGAATGAGCAGTTCTTC. The chain carries TRBV7-8 and TRBJ2-1; 12 positions agree with TRBD2. Germline lookup yields CDR1 SGHVS and CDR2 FQNEAQ. V shed 3 bases, J shed 7 bases, and the junction held 13 bases outside the gene matches. This CDR3 region has 18 residues.

The chain uses TRBV19 and TRBJ2-5, with 8 bases matching TRBD2. Germline-derived CDR1 and CDR2 are LNHDA and SQIVND (reference sequence). The CDR3 is made up of 14 amino acids. Trimming at V came to 9 bases and at J to 5 bases, leaving 11 bases not matched to a gene. The CDR3 sequence: CASATGPSGETQYF. CDR3 in DNA: TGTGCCAGCGCCACGGGACCTAGCGGGGAGACCCAGTACTTC.

CDR3 protein: CASSQEKSNRINYGYTF. CDR3 DNA: TGTGCCAGCAGCCAAGAAAAGTCCAACAGGATTAACTATGGCTACACCTTC. V usage is TRBV3-1 (or the pseudogene TRBV3-2) and J usage is TRBJ1-2; tentatively, D is TRBD1 (5 bases). Germline V lookup: CDR1 LGHDT, CDR2 YNNKEL (reference sequence). The V gene lost 0 bases and the J gene lost 1 base, with 15 bases spanning the gap. The CDR3 is made up of 17 amino acids.

The chain is built from TRBV30 and TRBJ2-2; 7 bases align to TRBD1. CDR3 length: 12 amino acids. V was clipped by 3 bases and J by 6 bases; unmatched bases: 1. Germline V lookup: CDR1 GTSNPN, CDR2 SVGIG (reference sequence). The chain's CDR3 is CAWRTGPGELFF. Here the CDR3 DNA reads TGTGCCTGGAGGACAGGGCCCGGGGAGCTGTTTTTT.

The gene calls are TRBV29-1 and TRBJ2-3, with unresolved D. There are 14 residues in the CDR3. CDR1 is SQVTM and CDR2 is ANQGSEA in the germline V gene. Between the trimmed V and J ends, which lost 4 bases and 0 bases, there was a span of 11 bases. The CDR3, as DNA: TGCAGCGTTGTAGGAGCAACTAGCACAGATACGCAGTATTTT. Residues: CSVVGATSTDTQYF.

The genes are TRBV5-4 and TRBJ2-6, with D unclear. V was trimmed by 0 bases and J by 2 bases, leaving 6 bases between them. CDR3 length: 15 amino acids. Germline V gene data show CDR1 as SGHNT and CDR2 as YYREEE (reference sequence). The CDR3 DNA reads as TGTGCCAGCAGCTTGGCTCCGGCTGGGGCCAACGTCCTGACTTTC. The encoded protein is CASSLAPAGANVLTF. The full variable domain, completed using reference TRBV5-4 and TRBJ2-6, is ETGVTQSPTHLIKTRGQQVTLRCSSQSGHNTVSWYQQALGQGPQFIFQYYREEENGRGNFPPRFSGLQFPNYSSELNVNALELDDSALYLCASSLAPAGANVLTFGAGSRLTVL.

In DNA form, the CDR3 reads TGTGCCATCAGAGGGGCGACTAATGAAAAACTGTTTTTT. Translation: CAIRGATNEKLFF. The rearrangement uses TRBV10-3 and TRBJ1-4, with a tentative D call TRBD1 (5 bases). V dropped 6 bases and J dropped 2 bases, with 7 bases sitting between them. The CDR3 is made up of 13 amino acids. Germline loops: CDR1 ENHRY, CDR2 SYGVKD.

V usage is TRBV19 and J usage is TRBJ1-1; 8 positions match TRBD1. The CDR3 length is 14 residues. Germline trimming cut 8 bases from V and 0 bases from J; bases unmatched to any gene: 5. Per germline, CDR1 LNHDA and CDR2 SQIVND (reference sequence). The CDR3 here is CASAWTGLNTEAFF. The DNA for the CDR3 is TGTGCCAGTGCATGGACAGGGCTGAACACTGAAGCTTTCTTT.